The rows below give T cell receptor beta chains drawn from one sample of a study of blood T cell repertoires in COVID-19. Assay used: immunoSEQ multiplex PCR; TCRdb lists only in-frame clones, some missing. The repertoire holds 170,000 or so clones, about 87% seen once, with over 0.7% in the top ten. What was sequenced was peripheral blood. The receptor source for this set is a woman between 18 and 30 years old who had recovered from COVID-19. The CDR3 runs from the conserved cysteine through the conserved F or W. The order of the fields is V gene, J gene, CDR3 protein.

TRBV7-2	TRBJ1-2	CASSFGTSNYGYTF
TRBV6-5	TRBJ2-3	CASSGGTYGNTQYF
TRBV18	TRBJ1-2	CASSPPNRSNYGYTF
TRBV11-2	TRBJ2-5	CASSTQRGTETQYF
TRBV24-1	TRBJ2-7	CATSDTGLEEQYF
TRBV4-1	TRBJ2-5	CASSQESASGETQYF
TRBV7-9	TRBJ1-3	CASSQYDRKLSGNTIYF
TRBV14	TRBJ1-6	CASSQDAGFAYNSPLHF
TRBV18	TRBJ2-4	CASTTTSGADIQYF
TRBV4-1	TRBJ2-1	CASSHLTHNEQFF
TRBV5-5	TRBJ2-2	CASSQGLGENTGELFF
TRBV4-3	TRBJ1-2	CASSQDLGSYGYTF
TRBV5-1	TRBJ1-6	CASSLGHSFSYNSPLHF
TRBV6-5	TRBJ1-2	CASSYLTANYGYTF
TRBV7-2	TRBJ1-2	CASSLAQNYGYTF
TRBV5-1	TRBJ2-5	CASSGGAETQYF
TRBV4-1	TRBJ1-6	CASTHVGSYNSPLHF
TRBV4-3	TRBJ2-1	CASSQDGTGDYNEQFF
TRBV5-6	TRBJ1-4	CASSLVGVDSTEKLFF
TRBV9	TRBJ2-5	CASSSSGGTSGSERTQYF
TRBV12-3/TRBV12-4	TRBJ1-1	CASRSTGKAFF
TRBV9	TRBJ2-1	CASSVQFNEQFF
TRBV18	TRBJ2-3	CASSPLGTDTQYF
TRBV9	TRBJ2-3	CASSVSHGRGTDTQYF
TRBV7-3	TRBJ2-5	CASSLDGGFGETQYF
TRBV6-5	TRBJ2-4	CASSPSWTLKNIQYF
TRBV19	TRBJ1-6	CASSAGTGGGNSPLHF
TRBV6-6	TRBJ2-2	CASLGQGGTGELFF
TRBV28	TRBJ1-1	CASGGDRGGTEAFF
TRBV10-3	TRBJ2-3	CAISESRTRGAQYF
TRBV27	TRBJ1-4	CASSRRLGAKEKLFF
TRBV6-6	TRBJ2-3	CASVRGQGIADTQYF
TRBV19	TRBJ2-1	CASSIAGTGYNEQFF
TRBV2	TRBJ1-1	CASRGRAGNTEAFF
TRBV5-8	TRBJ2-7	CASSEVAYLGLAGTYEQYF
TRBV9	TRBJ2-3	CASSPRGGLSTDTQYF
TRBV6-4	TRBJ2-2	CASSDGTTNTGELFF
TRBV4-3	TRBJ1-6	CASSQVTGSYNSPLHF
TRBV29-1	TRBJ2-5	CSTRDWYQETQYF
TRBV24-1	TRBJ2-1	CATSPKPGLAGFRSSYNEQFF
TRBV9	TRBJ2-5	CASSVDASGGFQETQYF
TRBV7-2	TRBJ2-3	CASSLGYSGRAGTDTQYF
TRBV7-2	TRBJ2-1	CASSLVSSGRPASIEQFF
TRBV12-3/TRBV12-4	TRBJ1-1	CASSFEVNTEAFF
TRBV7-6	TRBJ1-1	CASSWQGANTEAFF
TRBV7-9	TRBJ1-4	CASSLGNLAYEKLFF
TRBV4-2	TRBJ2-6	CASSQEASGANVLTF
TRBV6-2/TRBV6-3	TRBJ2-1	CASSDARDRMDEQFF
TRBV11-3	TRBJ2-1	CASSASMGQGQFF
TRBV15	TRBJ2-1	CATSRETGGYNEQFF